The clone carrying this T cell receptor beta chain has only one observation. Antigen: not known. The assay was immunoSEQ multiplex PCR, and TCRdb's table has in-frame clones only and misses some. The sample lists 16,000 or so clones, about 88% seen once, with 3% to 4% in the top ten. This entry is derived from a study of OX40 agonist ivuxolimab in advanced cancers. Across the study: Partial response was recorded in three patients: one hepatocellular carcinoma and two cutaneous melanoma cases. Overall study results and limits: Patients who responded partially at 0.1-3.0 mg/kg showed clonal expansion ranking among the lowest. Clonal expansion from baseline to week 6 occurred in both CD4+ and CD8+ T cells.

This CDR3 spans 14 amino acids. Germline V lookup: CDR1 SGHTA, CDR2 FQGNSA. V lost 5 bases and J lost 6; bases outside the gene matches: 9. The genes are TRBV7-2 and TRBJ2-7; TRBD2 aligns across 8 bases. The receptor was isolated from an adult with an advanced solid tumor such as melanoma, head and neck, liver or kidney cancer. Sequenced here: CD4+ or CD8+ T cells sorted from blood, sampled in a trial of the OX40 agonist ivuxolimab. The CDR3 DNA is TGTGCCAGCAGCCGTCCGGGAGGGGGTGGCGAGCAGTACTTC. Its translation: CASSRPGGGGEQYF.